What follows are 26 T cell receptor beta chains derived from one specimen sequenced in a study of neoadjuvant nivolumab and ipilimumab in lung cancer. The data were produced by immunoSEQ multiplex PCR, yet TCRdb's version contains in-frame clones alone and is incomplete. The table has 15,000 to 20,000 clones, around three quarters seen once. The specimen was tumor tissue, collected after neoadjuvant nivolumab, alone or with ipilimumab, at or shortly before surgery. These receptors were obtained from an adult with non-small cell lung cancer.

The chain combines TRBV6-5 with TRBJ1-6; no clear D gene. CDR1 MNHEY and CDR2 SVGAGI come from the germline V gene. V was shortened by 2 bases and J by 0 bases, with 8 bases between the two germline ends. This CDR3 spans 16 amino acids. Here the CDR3 reads CASSYGQSSYNSPLHF. Written as DNA, the CDR3 is TGTGCCAGCAGTTACGGCCAGAGCTCCTATAATTCACCCCTCCACTTT.

This chain connects TRBV18 to TRBJ2-5; D ambiguous. Germline assignment: CDR1 KGHSH and CDR2 LQKENI. The CDR3 has 12 residues. Deletions cut 2 bases from V and 3 bases from J, with 4 bases between. The CDR3 protein is CASSPVEETQYF. CDR3 nucleotides: TGTGCCAGCTCACCAGTAGAAGAGACCCAGTACTTC.

The rearrangement uses TRBV5-6 and TRBJ2-2; the match to TRBD1 covers 7 bases. CDR3 size: 17 residues. Germline CDR1 reads SGHDT; CDR2 reads YYEEEE. The V and J ends lost 0 bases and 5 bases, in that order; junction bases with no gene match: 10. The CDR3 loop reads CASSLEFEGGATGELFF. DNA for the CDR3: TGTGCCAGCAGCTTGGAGTTCGAAGGGGGCGCGACCGGGGAGCTGTTTTTT. Supplemented by reference TRBV5-6 and TRBJ2-2, the full variable domain reads DAGVTQSPTHLIKTRGQQVTLRCSPKSGHDTVSWYQQALGQGPQFIFQYYEEEERQRGNFPDRFSGHQFPNYSSELNVNALLLGDSALYLCASSLEFEGGATGELFFGEGSRLTVL.

The rearrangement links TRBV7-2 to TRBJ1-6; the D gene is possibly TRBD1 (5 bases). The CDR3 sequence is 15 residues long. V was clipped by 5 bases and J by 6 bases, with 14 bases between them. Germline loops: CDR1 SGHTA, CDR2 FQGNSA. CDR3 in DNA: TGTGCCAGCAGCCCGGAAGGGGCCCCTAATTCACCCCTCCACTTT. Residues: CASSPEGAPNSPLHF.

V usage is TRBV4-3 and J usage is TRBJ2-2; D gene ambiguous. V dropped 1 base and J dropped 4 bases, with 13 bases sitting between them. The CDR3 extends over 16 amino acids. Looked up from germline, CDR1 is LGHNA and CDR2 is YSLEER. Written as DNA, the CDR3 is TGCGCCAGCAGCCAAGTAATTGGTCGAGCCACCGGGGAGCTGTTTTTT. Translating gives CASSQVIGRATGELFF.

The chain links TRBV9 to TRBJ1-2; 8 bases are shared with TRBD1. The CDR3 consists of 17 residues. The V and J ends lost 4 bases and 8 bases, in that order; junction bases with no gene match: 19. The germline V gene has CDR1 SGDLS and CDR2 YYNGEE. The DNA of the CDR3 is TGTGCCAGCAGCCCAACTCTAGGACAGGGCGGGCGGTACGGCTACACCTTC. This encodes CASSPTLGQGGRYGYTF.

V is TRBV20-1 and J is TRBJ2-1; no clear D. V was clipped by 3 bases and J by 3 bases, with 3 bases between them. The length of the CDR3 is 11 residues. CDR1 and CDR2 (germline): DFQATT, SNEGSKA (reference sequence). The CDR3 protein is CSASDYNEQFF. The DNA of the CDR3 is TGCAGTGCTAGTGACTACAATGAGCAGTTCTTC.

The chain carries TRBV6-5 and TRBJ1-1; no clear D gene. CDR1 is MNHEY and CDR2 is SVGAGI in the germline V gene. The CDR3 loop spans 11 amino acids. Trimming took 5 bases from V and 10 from J, leaving 11 bases between them. The CDR3 DNA follows: TGTGCCAGCAGTGAAGTCCGTGGAGCTTTCTTT. It yields the protein CASSEVRGAFF.

The chain carries TRBV19 and TRBJ1-4; possible D gene TRBD1, 6 bases. This CDR3 comprises 17 residues. CDR1 is LNHDA, CDR2 SQIVND, per germline (reference sequence). The V and J ends lost 5 bases and 6 bases respectively, with 22 bases between them. As DNA, the CDR3 is TGTGCCAGTAGTGTATGGGACTCAACCAGGGGCGATGAAAAACTGTTTTTT. Encoded protein: CASSVWDSTRGDEKLFF.

This chain links TRBV7-9 with TRBJ2-7; D is undetermined. The CDR3 consists of 12 residues. Germline lookup yields CDR1 SEHNR and CDR2 FQNEAQ (reference sequence). V lost 0 bases to trimming and J lost 6 bases, with 6 bases between them. The CDR3 DNA reads as TGTGCCAGCAGCTTAGCCATGAGCGAGCAGTACTTC. Its translation is CASSLAMSEQYF.

The CDR3 reads CASSPILAGGLETQYF. CDR3 sequence (DNA): TGTGCCAGCAGCCCCATACTAGCGGGGGGGCTAGAGACCCAGTACTTC. This chain uses TRBV5-6 with TRBJ2-5, with 13 bases lining up with TRBD2. The CDR3 contains 16 residues. Looked up from germline, CDR1 is SGHDT and CDR2 is YYEEEE. V lost 4 bases and J lost 4; bases outside the gene matches: 7. The whole variable domain, filled in from reference TRBV5-6 and TRBJ2-5, reads DAGVTQSPTHLIKTRGQQVTLRCSPKSGHDTVSWYQQALGQGPQFIFQYYEEEERQRGNFPDRFSGHQFPNYSSELNVNALLLGDSALYLCASSPILAGGLETQYFGPGTRLLVL.

The V gene is TRBV7-8, the J gene TRBJ1-2, with no clear D. V lost 0 bases and J 3 bases, leaving 5 bases between the germline ends. This CDR3 has 13 residues. CDR1 is SGHVS, CDR2 FQNEAQ, per germline. The CDR3 DNA reads TGTGCCAGCAGCTTAGCGGCAGACTATGGCTACACCTTC. Amino acids: CASSLAADYGYTF.

The chain couples TRBV10-3 to TRBJ1-1, with D possibly being TRBD1 (6 bases). This CDR3 contains 14 residues. The germline CDR1 and CDR2 sequences are ENHRY and SYGVKD. Between the trimmed V and J ends, which lost 6 bases and 1 base, there was a span of 12 bases. CDR3 sequence: CAISPGHPNTEAFF. CDR3 bases: TGTGCCATCAGCCCGGGACACCCGAACACTGAAGCTTTCTTT.

The chain carries TRBV10-2 and TRBJ2-1; the match to TRBD2 covers 9 bases. The junction had 4 bases not matched to a gene; V was cut back by 6 bases and J by 1 base. The CDR3 has 15 amino acids. Germline CDR1 WSHSY, CDR2 SAAADI. CDR3 sequence reads: CASSVGLASYNEQFF. The CDR3 DNA follows: TGCGCCAGCAGCGTGGGACTAGCTTCCTACAATGAGCAGTTCTTC.

The chain recombines TRBV7-9 with TRBJ1-1; a weak D match, TRBD1 (5 bases). Trimming took off 2 bases at V and 7 bases at J, with 11 bases between the two ends. The CDR3 has 13 amino acids. CDR1 is SEHNR and CDR2 is FQNEAQ in the germline V gene (reference sequence). CDR3 loop: CASSLKERGEAFF. The DNA for the CDR3 is TGTGCCAGCAGCTTAAAAGAGAGGGGTGAAGCTTTCTTT.

The sample holds one count of this clone. This sequence joins TRBV28 and TRBJ2-7; perhaps D is TRBD1 or TRBD2 (5 bases each). The CDR3 has 18 residues. The germline gives CDR1 MDHEN, CDR2 SYDVKM. V was pared by 3 bases and J by 2 bases, with 23 bases between. As DNA, the CDR3 is TGTGCCAGCAGTTTCCCCCGGGGACGGACTTCCGAGGCCTACGAGCAGTACTTC. Its translation: CASSFPRGRTSEAYEQYF. The complete variable domain, with remaining parts taken from reference TRBV28 and TRBJ2-7, reads DVKVTQSSRYLVKRTGEKVFLECVQDMDHENMFWYRQDPGLGLRLIYFSYDVKMKEKGDIPEGYSVSREKKERFSLILESASTNQTSMYLCASSFPRGRTSEAYEQYFGPGTRLTVT.

V is TRBV5-1 and J is TRBJ2-1; the D gene is possibly TRBD2 (5 bases). CDR1 SGHRS and CDR2 YFSETQ come from the germline V gene. CDR3 length equals 15 residues. Trimming removed 4 bases from V and 6 bases from J, with 17 bases in between. CDR3 sequence: CASSPRASSGNEQFF. Here the CDR3 DNA reads TGCGCCAGCAGCCCTCGGGCTAGCTCTGGCAATGAGCAGTTCTTC.

This chain uses TRBV6-5 with TRBJ2-7; 10 positions match TRBD2. V was clipped by 10 bases and J by 3 bases; unmatched bases: 6. In germline, CDR1 is MNHEY, CDR2 SVGAGI. This CDR3 has 13 amino acids. CDR3 DNA: TGTGCCACCGGAGGACTAGCGGACTACGAGCAGTACTTC. Encoded protein: CATGGLADYEQYF.

Turning to this clone: Within the sample, other DNA sequences also encode this same CDR3. V and J are TRBV7-2 and TRBJ1-5; D ambiguous. The V end was cut by 3 bases, the J end by 2 bases, with 5 bases between. The CDR3 sequence is 13 residues long. Germline V gives CDR1 SGHTA, CDR2 FQGNSA. CDR3 bases: TGTGCCAGCAGCTTCCAGGGCAATCAGCCCCAGCATTTT. Its translation: CASSFQGNQPQHF. Variable domain in full (rest from reference TRBV7-2 and TRBJ1-5): GAGVSQSPSNKVTEKGKDVELRCDPISGHTALYWYRQSLGQGLEFLIYFQGNSAPDKSGLPSDRFSAERTGGSVSTLTIQRTQQEDSAVYLCASSFQGNQPQHFGDGTRLSIL.

A few counts support this clone. The rearrangement links TRBV9 to TRBJ2-3; no clear D. Germline V gene sequence: CDR1 SGDLS, CDR2 YYNGEE. V lost 0 bases and J lost 4, with 9 bases in between. The CDR3 runs to 14 residues. The CDR3 sequence is CASSVDAVPDTQYF. The DNA for the CDR3 is TGTGCCAGCAGCGTAGACGCGGTCCCAGATACGCAGTATTTT. The variable domain in full, completed from reference TRBV9 and TRBJ2-3, reads DSGVTQTPKHLITATGQRVTLRCSPRSGDLSVYWYQQSLDQGLQFLIQYYNGEERAKGNILERFSAQQFPDLHSELNLSSLELGDSALYFCASSVDAVPDTQYFGPGTRLTVL.

This chain joins TRBV10-2 and TRBJ2-7; D remains unclear. CDR1 and CDR2 (germline): WSHSY, SAAADI. This CDR3 has 11 amino acids. V was cut by 0 bases and J by 5 bases, with 2 bases left in between. CDR3 loop: CASSESNEQYF. The CDR3 bases are TGCGCCAGCAGTGAGTCGAACGAGCAGTACTTC.

J is TRBJ2-2 and V is TRBV5-1, with D perhaps being TRBD1 or TRBD2 (6 bases each). With 0 bases removed from V and 7 bases from J, the gap between germline ends came to 13 bases. The CDR3 contains 15 residues. Germline CDR1 SGHRS, CDR2 YFSETQ. CDR3 DNA: TGCGCCAGCAGCTTGGCGGGGGCCCCTGGCGGGGAGCTGTTTTTT. Amino acids: CASSLAGAPGGELFF.

This clone is a singleton in its sample. The chain joins TRBV7-9 to TRBJ2-7; 7 nucleotides align to TRBD1. This CDR3 is built from 14 residues. Germline V CDR1 and CDR2: SEHNR, FQNEAQ (reference sequence). Trimming took 6 bases from V and 2 from J; bases not matched to a gene: 7. The CDR3 nucleotides read TGTGCCAGCAGAACCACAGGGGTCCCCTACGAGCAGTACTTC. It specifies CASRTTGVPYEQYF. Combining the CDR3 with reference TRBV7-9 and TRBJ2-7 gives the whole variable domain DTGVSQNPRHKITKRGQNVTFRCDPISEHNRLYWYRQTLGQGPEFLTYFQNEAQLEKSRLLSDRFSAERPKGSFSTLEIQRTEQGDSAMYLCASRTTGVPYEQYFGPGTRLTVT.

The chain recombines TRBV9 with TRBJ2-1; tentatively, D is TRBD1 (6 bases). V gave up 4 bases and J gave up 2 bases, with 16 bases separating them. The CDR3 covers 16 residues. The germline V gene encodes CDR1 SGDLS and CDR2 YYNGEE. CDR3 sequence (DNA): TGTGCCAGCAGCTCAGGGGCTAGATCTCCCTACAATGAGCAGTTCTTC. Translation: CASSSGARSPYNEQFF.

V is TRBV6-5 and J is TRBJ2-1, with 10 bases identical to TRBD1. The germline V gene encodes CDR1 MNHEY and CDR2 SVGAGI. The CDR3 spans 15 residues. The ends lost 0 bases at V and 9 bases at J; junction bases unmatched: 5. CDR3 sequence (DNA): TGTGCCAGCAGTTACTCGCGACAGGGGGCTACTGAGCAGTTCTTC. Translated, it gives CASSYSRQGATEQFF.

The CDR3 loop reads CASSLGGSDTEAFF. The CDR3 DNA reads as TGTGCCAGCAGCTTAGGAGGTTCTGACACTGAAGCTTTCTTT. This rearrangement joins TRBV7-9 to TRBJ1-1; no definite D call. Germline assignment: CDR1 SEHNR and CDR2 FQNEAQ (reference sequence). Trimming removed 1 base at V and 3 bases at J, with 9 bases between. The CDR3 is 14 residues long.